In its sample, the clone carrying this TCR beta chain was seen a few times. Its antigen remains unknown. This sample is drawn from a study of T cell repertoires in cytomegalovirus infection. Study as a whole: Researchers turned to recently identified HLA-C-restricted CMV epitopes as well as well-studied HLA-B-restricted ones. The public TCR beta signatures pointed to both CMV infection and matching HLA type. Regarding the study as a whole: Ex vivo responses were dominated by HLA-C-restricted CMV-specific TCR beta clonotypes. Cumulative public TCR beta family frequency identified carriers of CMV plus the relevant HLA.

MiXCR was run by TCRdb on the reads, yielding one entry per CDR3 protein. The table lists some 560,000 distinct CDR3 sequences, approximately 40% of them singletons. This CDR3 has 12 residues. The V gene lost 7 bases and the J gene lost 4 bases, with 11 bases spanning the gap. Germline V lookup: CDR1 SQVTM, CDR2 ANQGSEA. The source of this sequence is a human donor in good health (CMV status not recorded). Some clones in this sample may be carry-over from other donors' samples. Sequencing used cultured PBMCs, obtained from culture after CMV antigen stimulation. This chain joins TRBV29-1 and TRBJ2-1, with D perhaps matching TRBD1 (5 bases). As DNA, the CDR3 is TGCAGCGCCCCTGCAGGGTACAATGAGCAGTTCTTC. Its translation: CSAPAGYNEQFF.